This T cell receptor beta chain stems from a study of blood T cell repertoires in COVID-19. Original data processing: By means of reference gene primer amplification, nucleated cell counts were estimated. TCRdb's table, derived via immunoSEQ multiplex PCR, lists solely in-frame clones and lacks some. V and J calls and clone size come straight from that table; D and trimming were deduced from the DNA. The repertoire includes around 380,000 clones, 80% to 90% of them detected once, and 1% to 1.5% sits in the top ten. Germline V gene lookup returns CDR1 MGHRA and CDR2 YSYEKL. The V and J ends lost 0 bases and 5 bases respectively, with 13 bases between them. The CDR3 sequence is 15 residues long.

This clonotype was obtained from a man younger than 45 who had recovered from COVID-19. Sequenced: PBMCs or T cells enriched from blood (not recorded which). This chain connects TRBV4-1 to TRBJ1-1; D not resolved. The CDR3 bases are TGCGCCAGCAGCCAAGAACAACGGGTAGGAACTGAAGCTTTCTTT. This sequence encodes CASSQEQRVGTEAFF.